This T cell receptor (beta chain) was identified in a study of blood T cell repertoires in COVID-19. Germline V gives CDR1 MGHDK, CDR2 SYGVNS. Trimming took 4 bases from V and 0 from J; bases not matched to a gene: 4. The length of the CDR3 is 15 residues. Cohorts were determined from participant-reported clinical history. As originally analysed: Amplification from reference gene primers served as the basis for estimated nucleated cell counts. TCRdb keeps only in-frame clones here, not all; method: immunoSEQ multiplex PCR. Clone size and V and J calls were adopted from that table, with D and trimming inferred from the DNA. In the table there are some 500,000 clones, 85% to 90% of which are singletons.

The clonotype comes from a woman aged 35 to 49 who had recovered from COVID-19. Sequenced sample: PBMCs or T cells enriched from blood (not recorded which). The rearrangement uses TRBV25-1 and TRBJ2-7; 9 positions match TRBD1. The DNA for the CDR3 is TGTGCCAGCAGTGTACAGACAGGGGGCTCCTACGAGCAGTACTTC. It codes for CASSVQTGGSYEQYF.